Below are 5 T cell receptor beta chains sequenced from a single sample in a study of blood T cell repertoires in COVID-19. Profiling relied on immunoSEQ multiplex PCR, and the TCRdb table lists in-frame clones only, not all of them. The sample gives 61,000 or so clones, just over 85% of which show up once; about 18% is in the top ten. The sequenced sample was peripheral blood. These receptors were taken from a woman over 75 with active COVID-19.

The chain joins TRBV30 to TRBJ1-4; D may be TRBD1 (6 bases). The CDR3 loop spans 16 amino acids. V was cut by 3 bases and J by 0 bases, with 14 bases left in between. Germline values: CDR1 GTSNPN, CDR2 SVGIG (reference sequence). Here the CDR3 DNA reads TGTGCCTGGAGCCGGACGAGGACAGCAACTAATGAAAAACTGTTTTTT. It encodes CAWSRTRTATNEKLFF.

The CDR3 loop is CASSANRGAWEKLFF. CDR3 nucleotides: TGTGCCAGCAGCGCAAACAGGGGTGCTTGGGAAAAACTGTTTTTT. The V gene is TRBV7-2, the J gene TRBJ1-4, with 7 bases matching TRBD1. The CDR3 runs to 15 residues. CDR1 and CDR2 from the germline V gene are SGHTA and FQGNSA. J was trimmed by 8 bases and V by 5 bases; bases with no gene match: 11.

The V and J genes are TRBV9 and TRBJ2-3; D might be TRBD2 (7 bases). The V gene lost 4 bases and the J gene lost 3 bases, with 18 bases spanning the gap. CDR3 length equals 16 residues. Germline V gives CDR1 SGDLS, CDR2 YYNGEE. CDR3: CASSSLPGGGTDTQYF. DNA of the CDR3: TGTGCCAGCAGCTCCCTCCCGGGGGGCGGGACAGATACGCAGTATTTT.

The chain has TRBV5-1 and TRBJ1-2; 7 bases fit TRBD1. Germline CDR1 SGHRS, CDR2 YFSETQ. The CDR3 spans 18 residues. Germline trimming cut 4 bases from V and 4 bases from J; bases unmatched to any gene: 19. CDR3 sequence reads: CASSPVAIRQGGVYGYTF. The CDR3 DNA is TGCGCCAGCAGCCCTGTTGCAATCCGTCAGGGGGGAGTCTATGGCTACACCTTC.

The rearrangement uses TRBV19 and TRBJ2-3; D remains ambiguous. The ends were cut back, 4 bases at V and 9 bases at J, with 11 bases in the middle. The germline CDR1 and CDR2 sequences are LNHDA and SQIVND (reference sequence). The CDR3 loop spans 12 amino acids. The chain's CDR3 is CASSTSRRTQYF. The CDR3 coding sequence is TGTGCCAGTAGTACCTCACGGCGGACGCAGTATTTT.